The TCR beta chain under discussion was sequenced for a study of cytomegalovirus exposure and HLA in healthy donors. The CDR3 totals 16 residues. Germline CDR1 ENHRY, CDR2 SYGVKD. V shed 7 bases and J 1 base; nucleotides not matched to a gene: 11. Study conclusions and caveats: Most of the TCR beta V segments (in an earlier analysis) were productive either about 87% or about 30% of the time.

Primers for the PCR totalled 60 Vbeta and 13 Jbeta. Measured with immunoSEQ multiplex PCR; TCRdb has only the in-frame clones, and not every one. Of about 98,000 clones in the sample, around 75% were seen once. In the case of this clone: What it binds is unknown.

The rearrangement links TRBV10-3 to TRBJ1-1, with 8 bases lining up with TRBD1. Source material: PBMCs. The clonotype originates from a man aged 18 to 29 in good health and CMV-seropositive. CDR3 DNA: TGTGCCATCACCCCAGAAGGGGGACAGGCGAACACTGAAGCTTTCTTT. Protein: CAITPEGGQANTEAFF.